This T cell receptor beta chain stems from a study of OX40 agonist ivuxolimab in advanced cancers. As for the study in general: An anti-OX40 (CD134) antibody with agonistic activity, ivuxolimab, was administered to patients. Study-wide findings and caveats: Clonal expansion in partial responders at 0.1-3.0 mg/kg ranked among the lowest.

Concerning this clone: The antigen is not known.

TCRdb's table, derived via immunoSEQ multiplex PCR, lists solely in-frame clones and lacks some. The repertoire holds roughly 48,000 clones, with roughly 85% as singletons. V was pared by 1 base and J by 2 bases, with 8 bases between. The CDR3 runs 14 residues. Germline V gene data show CDR1 as SEHNR and CDR2 as FQNEAQ (reference sequence). The rearrangement joins TRBV7-9 to TRBJ2-5; a weak D match, TRBD2 (5 bases). The clonotype originates from an adult with an advanced solid tumor such as melanoma, head and neck, liver or kidney cancer. The sequencing here drew on CD4+ or CD8+ T cells sorted from blood, taken in a trial of the OX40 agonist ivuxolimab. CDR3 nucleotide sequence: TGTGCCAGCAGCTTAGGGCGAGGGCAAGAGACCCAGTACTTC. Protein product: CASSLGRGQETQYF.